This T cell receptor (beta chain) was found in a study of cytomegalovirus exposure and HLA in healthy donors. Study background: Earlier work reported 117 million unique TCR beta sequences from 150 million to 200 million T cells. Inside one of the first data releases sat some 85 million unique TCRs taken from HLA-typed donors. Study-wide points: Later on, analysis showed that most CMV-associated TCR beta chains appeared to be HLA-restricted.

Unmatched junction bases numbered 10, after V lost 6 bases and J lost 4 bases. This CDR3 is 16 amino acids long. Germline CDR1 reads MDHEN; CDR2 reads SYDVKM. A few counts support this clone. Its target is unknown. Both 60 Vbeta primers and 13 Jbeta primers went into the PCR. The protocol was immunoSEQ multiplex PCR, while the TCRdb copy is restricted to in-frame clones and leaves out a portion. The sample has approximately 130,000 clones; around 77% are singletons. This clonotype originated in a man in his fifties in good health and CMV-seronegative. The rearrangement links TRBV28 to TRBJ2-3, with 10 bases fitting TRBD1. The sequencing sample was made of PBMCs. The CDR3, as DNA: TGTGCCAGCAGCCAAACTCCCGGGACAGGGGCAGATACGCAGTATTTT. Translation gives CASSQTPGTGADTQYF.